This T cell receptor (beta chain) appears in the sequencing data of a study of blood T cells in healthy people across ages. The study, taken as a whole, reports: Calculation of diversity from one million T cells yielded estimates considered to be underestimates.

Sample-barcoded 5' priming and a J-beta primer mix drove a second PCR of roughly 7 to 11 cycles. Each TCR beta cDNA got a 12-nucleotide random molecular identifier. Every individual sample yielded 2.5 million or more paired-end reads (each containing CDR3). Each CDR3 protein is one row after TCRdb ran MiXCR on the 5' RACE reads. Among fewer than 2,000,000 distinct CDR3 sequences listed, about 32% were seen once. As concerns this clonotype: As yet, its antigen is unknown.

The CDR3 length is 16 residues. Germline V gene data show CDR1 as MGHRA and CDR2 as YSYEKL. Peripheral blood samples of roughly 10 milliliters were drawn from each donor. The sequenced sample was blood. This clonotype was sampled from a woman aged 25 to 39 in good health. This chain links TRBV4-1 with TRBJ2-4; the D gene is possibly TRBD2 (5 bases). The J call may be faulty, since TRBJ2-7 better matches the DNA end. CDR3 nucleotides: TGCGCCAGCAGCCAAGATACTACGGGAAAACCCTACGAGCAGTACTTC. It translates to CASSQDTTGKPYEQYF.